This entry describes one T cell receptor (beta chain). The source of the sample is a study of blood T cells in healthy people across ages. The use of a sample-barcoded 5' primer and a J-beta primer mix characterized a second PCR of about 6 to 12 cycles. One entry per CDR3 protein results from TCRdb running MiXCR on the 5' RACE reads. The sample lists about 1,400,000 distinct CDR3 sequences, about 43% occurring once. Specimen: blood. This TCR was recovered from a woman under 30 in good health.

The CDR3 region has the DNA TGTGCCAGCAGCCTGCTTAGCAGCAACGCCGAGCAGTTCTTC. Translating it yields CASSLLSSNAEQFF. This chain connects TRBV3-1 to TRBJ2-1, with no clear D. The V and J ends lost 4 bases and 10 bases respectively, with 17 bases between them. CDR1 LGHDT and CDR2 YNNKEL come from the germline V gene (reference sequence). The CDR3 has 14 amino acids.